These T cell receptor beta chains were read from a single sample in a study of technical replicates of blood from four donors. Assay: immunoSEQ multiplex PCR; the TCRdb copy retains only in-frame clones and omits some. The sample holds just over 95,000 clones; under 97% are singletons and the top ten take approximately 0.21%. Sequences were obtained from T cells isolated from PBMCs. The receptors come from a human donor in good health. The CDR3 runs from the conserved cysteine through the conserved F or W. The order of the fields is clone size, CDR3 length, J gene, D gene, V gene, CDR3 protein, CDR3 DNA. D genes are given only for firm matches. Clone size appears in some rows only: once, few, many, or a class for an expanded clone.

>-|13|TRBJ2-7|-|TRBV21-1
CASSFRADYEQYF
TGTGCCAGCAGCTTCAGGGCGGACTACGAGCAGTACTTC
>-|16|TRBJ1-5|TRBD1|TRBV28
CASTSGTGVMGQPQHF
TGTGCCAGCACCTCCGGGACAGGGGTTATGGGTCAGCCCCAGCATTTT
>-|16|TRBJ1-1|-|TRBV4-1
CASSLPTAAPQTEAFF
TGCGCCAGCAGCCTCCCCACCGCGGCACCCCAAACTGAAGCTTTCTTT
>-|13|TRBJ2-3|-|TRBV5-8
CASSLIGVDTQYF
TGTGCCAGCAGCTTGATAGGGGTGGATACGCAGTATTTT
>-|15|TRBJ1-4|-|TRBV7-8
CASSLAAGFFGKLFF
TGTGCCAGCAGCTTAGCCGCAGGGTTTTTCGGAAAACTGTTTTTT
>-|17|TRBJ2-2|TRBD2|TRBV27
CASSLGLAGGLSGELFF
TGTGCCAGCAGTTTAGGACTAGCGGGAGGGCTGTCCGGGGAGCTGTTTTTT
>-|18|TRBJ2-3|TRBD2|TRBV6-1
CASSKVRGLAGITDTQYF
TGTGCCAGCAGTAAAGTGCGGGGACTAGCGGGTATTACAGATACGCAGTATTTT
>-|18|TRBJ2-6|-|TRBV4-1
CASSRVDMGLSGANVLTF
TGCGCCAGCAGCCGAGTAGATATGGGACTCTCTGGGGCCAACGTCCTGACTTTC
>-|17|TRBJ1-2|-|TRBV12-2
CASRLDSEKQGDHGYTF
TGTGCAAGTCGCTTAGATTCCGAAAAACAGGGGGATCATGGCTACACCTTC
>-|13|TRBJ1-1|TRBD1|TRBV10-3
CATVGTGNTEAFF
TGTGCCACCGTCGGGACAGGGAACACTGAAGCTTTCTTT
>-|15|TRBJ2-7|TRBD2|TRBV19
CASRTQSAGGYEQYF
TGTGCCAGTAGAACCCAGTCAGCGGGAGGGTACGAGCAGTACTTC
>-|13|TRBJ2-7|-|TRBV5-4
CASSPSAEYEQYF
TGTGCCAGCAGCCCCTCGGCGGAGTACGAGCAGTACTTC
>-|15|TRBJ2-7|TRBD2|TRBV4-1
CASSQAAGGTYEQYF
TGCGCCAGCAGCCAAGCGGCGGGAGGGACCTACGAGCAGTACTTC
>-|12|TRBJ2-7|-|TRBV5-5
CASSHLGAEQYF
TGTGCCAGCAGCCACCTGGGGGCCGAGCAGTACTTC
>-|15|TRBJ2-7|-|TRBV11-3
CASSRDRQPTYEQYF
TGTGCCAGCAGCCGAGACAGGCAACCTACCTACGAGCAGTACTTC
>-|18|TRBJ1-5|TRBD1|TRBV11-2
CASSQNVVQGARNQPQHF
TGTGCCAGCAGCCAAAATGTTGTACAGGGGGCTCGGAATCAGCCCCAGCATTTT
>-|18|TRBJ2-1|TRBD1|TRBV7-7
CASSQKWTGVVDWNEQFF
TGTGCTAGCAGTCAAAAGTGGACAGGGGTGGTTGATTGGAATGAGCAGTTCTTC
>-|16|TRBJ2-5|TRBD1|TRBV19
CASSPLGQGSRETQYF
TGTGCCAGTAGCCCCTTGGGACAGGGCTCGCGGGAGACCCAGTACTTC
>-|13|TRBJ1-2|-|TRBV30
CAWRTGIRSGYTF
TGTGCCTGGAGAACCGGTATTCGTTCTGGCTACACCTTC
>-|15|TRBJ1-2|-|TRBV5-8
CASSLTGFLGYGYTF
TGTGCCAGCAGCTTGACAGGGTTCCTAGGATATGGCTACACCTTC
>-|14|TRBJ1-1|-|TRBV10-2
CASSTPGENTEAFF
TGCGCCAGCAGCACCCCAGGGGAGAACACTGAAGCTTTCTTT
>-|14|TRBJ1-5|TRBD1|TRBV4-1
CASSRQGTNQPQHF
TGCGCCAGCAGCCGACAGGGTACCAATCAGCCCCAGCATTTT
>-|15|TRBJ2-1|TRBD2|TRBV11-2
CASRTSGRANNEQFF
TGTGCCAGCAGGACAAGCGGGAGGGCGAACAATGAGCAGTTCTTC
>-|16|TRBJ2-3|TRBD2|TRBV10-3
CAISESLAGTTDTQYF
TGTGCCATCAGTGAATCCCTAGCGGGGACCACAGATACGCAGTATTTT
>-|13|TRBJ1-1|-|TRBV4-1
CASSQVGGAVAFF
TGCGCCAGCAGCCAAGTAGGAGGGGCGGTGGCTTTCTTT
>-|15|TRBJ2-6|-|TRBV19
CASSIWPSGANVLTF
TGTGCCAGTAGTATTTGGCCCTCTGGGGCCAACGTCCTGACTTTC
>-|15|TRBJ2-1|TRBD2|TRBV11-3
CASSPTSAWGNEQFF
TGTGCCAGCAGCCCAACTAGCGCCTGGGGGAATGAGCAGTTCTTC
>-|16|TRBJ2-1|TRBD2|TRBV11-3
CASSRPGLENYNEQFF
TGTGCCAGCAGCCGACCGGGACTAGAAAATTACAATGAGCAGTTCTTC
>-|16|TRBJ2-4|-|TRBV7-6
CASSPRLSLAKNIQYF
TGTGCCAGCAGCCCCCGCTTGAGTCTAGCCAAAAACATTCAGTACTTC
>-|18|TRBJ2-3|TRBD2|TRBV5-4
CASRTGLAGGGFTDTQYF
TGTGCCAGCAGAACTGGACTAGCGGGAGGAGGATTCACAGATACGCAGTATTTT
>-|14|TRBJ2-5|-|TRBV27
CASSSPGYQETQYF
TGTGCCAGCAGTTCCCCAGGGTACCAAGAGACCCAGTACTTC
>-|13|TRBJ2-1|-|TRBV5-1
CASSLATGNEQFF
TGCGCCAGCAGCTTGGCCACAGGGAATGAGCAGTTCTTC
>-|14|TRBJ1-2|TRBD1|TRBV5-1
CASSFGRGTYGYTF
TGCGCCAGCAGCTTCGGCAGGGGGACCTATGGCTACACCTTC
>-|16|TRBJ2-3|-|TRBV19
CASSPWTGTSTDTQYF
TGTGCCAGTAGTCCCTGGACGGGAACTAGCACAGATACGCAGTATTTT
>-|12|TRBJ2-4|-|TRBV6-1
CASSETPGIQYF
TGTGCCAGCAGTGAGACTCCGGGGATTCAGTACTTC
>-|15|TRBJ2-7|TRBD1|TRBV27
CASSLTGDGSYEQYF
TGTGCCAGCAGTTTGACAGGGGACGGCTCCTACGAGCAGTACTTC
>-|15|TRBJ2-3|TRBD1|TRBV29-1
CSVAAGTGVPDTQYF
TGCAGCGTTGCGGCCGGGACAGGGGTCCCAGATACGCAGTATTTT
>-|15|TRBJ1-2|-|TRBV30
CAWRELGGRGAGYTF
TGTGCCTGGAGAGAACTCGGCGGCAGGGGTGCTGGCTACACCTTC
>-|15|TRBJ1-2|TRBD1|TRBV9
CASSVDPGQGRGCTF
TGTGCCAGCAGCGTCGACCCCGGACAGGGGAGAGGCTGCACCTTC
>-|12|TRBJ1-2|-|TRBV21-1
CASSKGAYGYTF
TGTGCCAGCAGCAAAGGGGCCTATGGCTACACCTTC
>-|14|TRBJ2-3|-|TRBV7-3
CASSPGQRADTQYF
TGTGCCAGCAGCCCAGGCCAACGCGCAGATACGCAGTATTTT
>-|17|TRBJ2-7|-|TRBV9
CASSAQGGPKGAYEQYF
TGTGCCAGCAGCGCGCAGGGGGGCCCGAAAGGAGCCTACGAGCAGTACTTC
>few|18|TRBJ2-2|-|TRBV4-1
CASSQDPNKYDGTGELFF
TGCGCCAGCAGCCAAGATCCAAACAAATACGACGGGACCGGGGAGCTGTTTTTT
>-|13|TRBJ2-7|-|TRBV5-5
CASSSGGRYEQYF
TGTGCCAGCAGCTCGGGCGGGCGGTACGAGCAGTACTTC